This T cell receptor beta chain was documented in a study of somatic mutations in cytotoxic T cells in rheumatoid arthritis. Sequencing used immunoSEQ multiplex PCR; TCRdb keeps in-frame clones, though not all of them. Counted here are fewer than 20,000 clones, around 79% occurring once; the ten biggest clones make up roughly 23%. Trimming at V came to 2 bases and at J to 1 base, leaving 2 bases not matched to a gene. This CDR3 region has 15 residues. CDR1 SGHTA and CDR2 FQGNSA come from the germline V gene. The source of this sequence is a woman in her fifties or sixties in good health. Sequencing used CD8+ T cells sorted from blood. The chain carries TRBV7-2 and TRBJ2-1, with 7 bases matching TRBD2. CDR3 amino acids: CASSLSGNSYNEQFF. The CDR3 DNA follows: TGTGCCAGCAGCTTAAGCGGGAATTCCTACAATGAGCAGTTCTTC. The full variable domain, in which reference TRBV7-2 and TRBJ2-1 provide the parts outside the CDR3, is GAGVSQSPSNKVTEKGKDVELRCDPISGHTALYWYRQSLGQGLEFLIYFQGNSAPDKSGLPSDRFSAERTGGSVSTLTIQRTQQEDSAVYLCASSLSGNSYNEQFFGPGTRLTVL.